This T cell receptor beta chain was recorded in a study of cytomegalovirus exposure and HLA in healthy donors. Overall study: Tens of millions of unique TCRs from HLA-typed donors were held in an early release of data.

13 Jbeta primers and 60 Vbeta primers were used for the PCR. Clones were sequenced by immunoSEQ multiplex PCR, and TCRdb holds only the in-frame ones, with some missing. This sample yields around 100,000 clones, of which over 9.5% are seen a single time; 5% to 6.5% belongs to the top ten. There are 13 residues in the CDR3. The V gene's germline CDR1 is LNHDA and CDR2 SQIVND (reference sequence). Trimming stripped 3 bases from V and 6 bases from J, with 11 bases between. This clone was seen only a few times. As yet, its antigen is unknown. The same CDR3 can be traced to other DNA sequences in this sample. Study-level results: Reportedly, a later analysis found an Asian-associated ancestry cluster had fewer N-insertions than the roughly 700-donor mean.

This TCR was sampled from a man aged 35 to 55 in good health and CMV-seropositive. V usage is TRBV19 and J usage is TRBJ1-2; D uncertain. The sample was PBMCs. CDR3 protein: CASSIAGINGYTF. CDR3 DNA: TGTGCCAGTAGTATCGCAGGTATCAATGGCTACACCTTC.